A selection of T cell receptor beta chains follows, all from one sample in a study of blood T cell repertoires in COVID-19. Some clones are missing from TCRdb's copy, which holds only in-frame ones; the method was immunoSEQ multiplex PCR. The sample contains about 200,000 clones, roughly nine tenths of which appear only once. Sequenced sample: peripheral blood. The receptors here all came from a woman aged 70-85 years with acute or convalescent COVID-19. Each CDR3 is given with its conserved first and last residue. Rows may omit the clone size; those that give it use once, few, many or a size class.

size	J	V	CDR3
.	TRBJ2-4	TRBV5-1	CASSPQLAGVSTGKNIQYF
.	TRBJ2-6	TRBV15	CATSRDYAGANVLTF
few	TRBJ1-1	TRBV4-1	CASSQSPRSVQKNTEAFF
.	TRBJ2-7	TRBV28	CASSWTSGDYEQYF
few	TRBJ1-1	TRBV5-6	CASDRGDTGEAFF
.	TRBJ1-1	TRBV28	CASSLGGIGNTEAFF
.	TRBJ1-6	TRBV3-1/TRBV3-2	CASSQSPSSYNSPLHF
.	TRBJ2-5	TRBV7-8	CASSLEPGLKETQYF
few	TRBJ1-1	TRBV19	CASSKRGRGDTEAFF
.	TRBJ2-1	TRBV11-3	CASSLGSGRNYNEQFF
.	TRBJ2-7	TRBV9	CASSVNLAGESNEQYF
few	TRBJ2-5	TRBV7-9	CASSLGPGLQETQYF
.	TRBJ2-1	TRBV6-1	CASSEMDARTDEQFF
.	TRBJ1-3	TRBV2	CASSGGLNSGNTIYF
.	TRBJ1-2	TRBV4-3	CASSQTGYGYTF
.	TRBJ2-5	TRBV5-5	CASSSQGGVQETQYF
.	TRBJ1-4	TRBV11-3	CASSFAGGEEKLFF
once	TRBJ1-6	TRBV7-3	CASSTQGDSPLHF
few	TRBJ1-5	TRBV2	CASSEWTGGRFGNQPQHF
.	TRBJ1-5	TRBV2	CASRGGGPNQPQHF
.	TRBJ1-5	TRBV19	CASSIDRSEGTGGLHSNQPQHF
.	TRBJ1-5	TRBV4-2	CASSQEIRGQPQHF
.	TRBJ2-7	TRBV2	CASRDNNYEQYF
.	TRBJ2-7	TRBV3-1/TRBV3-2	CASSAQAGGRDEQYF
few	TRBJ1-5	TRBV7-2	CASSPTGGRDNQPQHF
.	TRBJ1-1	TRBV29-1	CSGRTLNTEAFF
.	TRBJ2-3	TRBV27	CASSLPISAGGVTDTQYF
.	TRBJ1-4	TRBV7-8	CASSLRQGGWEKLFF
.	TRBJ2-7	TRBV12-3/TRBV12-4	CASNPGQGREQYF
.	TRBJ2-7	TRBV19	CASSRRTPGQAYEQYF
.	TRBJ2-1	TRBV4-2	CASSRRLGTYNEQFF
.	TRBJ2-3	TRBV12-3/TRBV12-4	CASRPTNTDTQYF
.	TRBJ1-2	TRBV5-4	CASSFPGQPQGYTF
.	TRBJ2-3	TRBV6-1	CAAGQGGTDTQYF
.	TRBJ2-3	TRBV11-3	CASSFLGTSGTDTQYF
.	TRBJ2-7	TRBV6-5	CASRRTGTASYEQYF
.	TRBJ1-4	TRBV19	CASKRGFSEKLFF
.	TRBJ1-5	TRBV10-3	CAISSTGYQPQHF
.	TRBJ1-2	TRBV7-9	CASSSTQGHGYTF
.	TRBJ2-1	TRBV7-9	CASSSLSYNEQFF
.	TRBJ2-2	TRBV7-2	CASRAGGSITGELFF
.	TRBJ2-5	TRBV5-1	CASSLVGGYQETQYF
.	TRBJ2-2	TRBV6-4	CASSDPAGNTGELFF